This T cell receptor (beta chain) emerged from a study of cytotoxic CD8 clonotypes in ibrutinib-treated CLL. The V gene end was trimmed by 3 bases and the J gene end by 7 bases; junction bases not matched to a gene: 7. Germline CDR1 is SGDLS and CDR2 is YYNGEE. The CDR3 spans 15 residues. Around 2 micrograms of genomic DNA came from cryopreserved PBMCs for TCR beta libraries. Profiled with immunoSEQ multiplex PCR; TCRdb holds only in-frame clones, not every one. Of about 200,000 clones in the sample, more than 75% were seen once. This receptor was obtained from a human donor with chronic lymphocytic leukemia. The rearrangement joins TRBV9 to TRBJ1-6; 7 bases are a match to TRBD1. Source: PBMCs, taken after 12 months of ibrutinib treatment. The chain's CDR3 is CASSAGGGINSPLHF. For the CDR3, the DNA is TGTGCCAGCAGCGCAGGGGGAGGGATAAATTCACCCCTCCACTTT.